Sequencing of this T cell receptor (beta chain) was carried out in a study of blood T cell repertoires in COVID-19. The germline V gene has CDR1 MNHNS and CDR2 SASEGT. The CDR3 sequence is 15 residues long. Methods used by the authors: From reference gene primer amplification, estimates of nucleated cell counts were derived. Generated by immunoSEQ multiplex PCR, the TCRdb table keeps only in-frame clones and is missing some. V, J and clone size derive from that table, while D and trimming were established from the DNA sequence. Of 250,000 to 300,000 clones in the sample, over 85% were seen once. As for this clone: Relative to the germline gene, one junction end is altered; a read error may explain this.

The TCR sequence derives from a woman aged 45 to 65 who had been exposed to COVID-19. Sequencing was carried out using PBMCs or T cells enriched from blood (not recorded which). The chain employs TRBV6-1 and TRBJ1-3; D gene unclear. The chain's CDR3 is CASSEVFVSRNTIYF. Here the CDR3 DNA reads TGTGCCAGCAGTGAAGTTTTTGTCTCTAGAAACACCATATATTTT.